In this sample, the clone carrying this T cell receptor (beta chain) turned up a few times. Unique molecular identifiers tagged the TCRbeta library. TCRdb processed the PCR reads anew with MiXCR; each CDR3 protein has one entry. The repertoire includes some 290,000 distinct CDR3 sequences, around 9.6% of them detected once, and around 10% sits in the top ten. The source of the sample is a study of T-cell reconstitution after alpha-beta-depleted transplantation in children. CDR1 MNHEY and CDR2 SVGAGI come from the germline V gene. The CDR3 consists of 17 residues. V was cut by 5 bases and J by 2 bases, with 19 bases left in between.

The chain employs TRBV6-5 and TRBJ1-5; no reliable D call. This specimen consisted of PBMCs from the stem cell graft donor, obtained from the stem cell graft. This receptor was taken from a human donor who donated a stem cell graft to a child with SCID. The CDR3 region is CASSTIVDVEGNQPQHF. The CDR3, as DNA: TGTGCCAGCAGTACCATAGTGGACGTTGAGGGCAATCAGCCCCAGCATTTT.